This T cell receptor (beta chain) was recorded in a study of CD8+ T cells in alopecia areata. TCR sequencing used cDNA made by reverse transcription of extracted RNA. The data were produced by immunoSEQ multiplex PCR, yet TCRdb's version contains in-frame clones alone and is incomplete. The table includes about 110,000 clones, 59% detected once. The CDR3 covers 17 residues. CDR1 is MGHRA and CDR2 is YSYEKL in the germline V gene. Losses at the gene ends were 0 bases for V and 2 bases for J; bases not matched to a gene: 4. The chain recombines TRBV4-1 with TRBJ1-6; 7 bases are a match to TRBD1. The material sequenced was CD8+ T cells sorted from blood. This clonotype was obtained from a human donor in good health. In nucleotides, the CDR3 is TGCGCCAGCAGCCAAGAGGGGAGGGGGCCCTATAATTCACCCCTCCACTTT. Translated, it gives CASSQEGRGPYNSPLHF.